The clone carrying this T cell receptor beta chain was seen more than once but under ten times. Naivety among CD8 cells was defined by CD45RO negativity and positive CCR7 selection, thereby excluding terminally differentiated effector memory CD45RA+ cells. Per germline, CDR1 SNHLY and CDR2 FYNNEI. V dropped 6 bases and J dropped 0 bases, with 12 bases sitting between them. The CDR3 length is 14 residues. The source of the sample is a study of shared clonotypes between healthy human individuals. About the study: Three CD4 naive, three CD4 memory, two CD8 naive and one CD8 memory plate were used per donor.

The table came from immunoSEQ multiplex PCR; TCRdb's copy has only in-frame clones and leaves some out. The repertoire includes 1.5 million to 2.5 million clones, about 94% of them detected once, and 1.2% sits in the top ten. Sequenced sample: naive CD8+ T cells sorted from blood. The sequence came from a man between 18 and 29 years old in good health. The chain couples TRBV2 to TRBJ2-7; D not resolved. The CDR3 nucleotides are TGTGCCAGCAGGACCCATTTAGGCTCCTACGAGCAGTACTTC. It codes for CASRTHLGSYEQYF.